The 27 T cell receptor beta chains below come from one sample, sequenced in a study of cytomegalovirus exposure and HLA in healthy donors. The PCR used 60 Vbeta and 13 Jbeta primers. The data were produced by immunoSEQ multiplex PCR, yet TCRdb's version contains in-frame clones alone and is incomplete. The sample holds more than 150,000 clones, about three quarters seen once. The specimen sequenced was PBMCs. Receptor source: a woman aged 40 to 50 in good health and CMV-seropositive.

This clone appeared a few times. The CDR3 here is CASSLAQTGQPQHF. The CDR3 nucleotides are TGTGCCAGCAGCTTAGCTCAGACAGGTCAGCCCCAGCATTTT. The J gene is TRBJ1-5, the V gene TRBV7-9; the D gene is possibly TRBD1 (6 bases). The CDR3 length is 14 residues. The V gene's germline CDR1 is SEHNR and CDR2 FQNEAQ (reference sequence). V lost 0 bases and J 6 bases, leaving 9 bases between the germline ends. The complete variable domain, with remaining parts taken from reference TRBV7-9 and TRBJ1-5, reads DTGVSQNPRHKITKRGQNVTFRCDPISEHNRLYWYRQTLGQGPEFLTYFQNEAQLEKSRLLSDRFSAERPKGSFSTLEIQRTEQGDSAMYLCASSLAQTGQPQHFGDGTRLSIL.

This clone has only one observation. The genes are TRBV2 and TRBJ1-6; D remains unclear. The CDR3 is made up of 12 amino acids. V was shortened by 6 bases and J by 5 bases, with 5 bases between the two germline ends. CDR1 and CDR2 from the germline V gene are SNHLY and FYNNEI. The CDR3 nucleotides are TGTGCCAGCAGGGCAGATAATTCACCCCTCCACTTT. Translating gives CASRADNSPLHF.

The chain employs TRBV5-1 and TRBJ2-3; D remains ambiguous. Germline values: CDR1 SGHRS, CDR2 YFSETQ. The germline V and J ends were trimmed by 0 bases and 0 bases, with 11 bases remaining between them. This CDR3 contains 16 residues. CDR3 loop: CASSLAQAPSTDTQYF. The CDR3 region has the DNA TGCGCCAGCAGCTTGGCCCAGGCCCCTAGCACAGATACGCAGTATTTT.

The chain employs TRBV6-5 and TRBJ1-2; perhaps TRBD1 as D (5 bases). The germline V gene encodes CDR1 MNHEY and CDR2 SVGAGI. The ends were cut back, 2 bases at V and 8 bases at J, with 12 bases in the middle. The CDR3 has 13 residues. This CDR3 reads CASSYPGGGGYTF. The CDR3 DNA reads TGTGCCAGCAGTTACCCGGGGGGGGGAGGCTACACCTTC.

This clone has a handful of counts. The chain employs TRBV27 and TRBJ2-2; maybe TRBD2 (5 bases). V lost 8 bases and J 8 bases, leaving 15 bases between the germline ends. CDR3 length: 13 residues. Germline lookup yields CDR1 MNHEY and CDR2 SMNVEV (reference sequence). The CDR3 is CASFPSRTGELFF. In DNA, the CDR3 is TGTGCCAGCTTTCCTAGCAGGACGGGGGAGCTGTTTTTT.

This chain joins TRBV6-5 and TRBJ2-2; D possibly corresponds to TRBD2 (5 bases). The length of the CDR3 is 14 residues. In germline, CDR1 is MNHEY, CDR2 SVGAGI. Trimming pared 6 bases from V and 7 bases from J, leaving 15 bases between. CDR3 sequence: CASSAGLGFGELFF. Here the CDR3 DNA reads TGTGCCAGCAGCGCCGGACTGGGGTTCGGGGAGCTGTTTTTT.

The rearrangement uses TRBV5-1 and TRBJ2-5, with D possibly TRBD1 on 5 matching bases. The end of the DNA is better explained by TRBJ2-7, so the J call may be wrong. The CDR3 extends over 15 amino acids. The germline CDR1 and CDR2 sequences are SGHRS and YFSETQ. CDR3 in amino acids: CASSLQGLSHLEQYF. CDR3 in DNA: TGCGCCAGCAGCTTGCAGGGCCTTTCTCATCTCGAGCAGTACTTC.

There are a few counts of this clone. This chain joins TRBV27 and TRBJ1-2, with a possible D match to TRBD1 (5 bases). Germline V CDR1 and CDR2: MNHEY, SMNVEV (reference sequence). Trimming removed 5 bases at V and 4 bases at J, with 17 bases between. The CDR3 contains 15 residues. The CDR3 spells CASSPSGSGLYGYTF. DNA of the CDR3: TGTGCCAGCAGTCCCTCAGGATCAGGGCTCTATGGCTACACCTTC.

The gene calls are TRBV10-3 and TRBJ2-1; possible D gene TRBD2, 6 bases. Germline-derived CDR1 and CDR2 are ENHRY and SYGVKD. The CDR3 has 13 residues. V lost 6 bases to trimming and J lost 10 bases, with 16 bases between them. Here the CDR3 DNA reads TGTGCCATCAGAGGCCGGGGGAGTTGGGAGCAGTTCTTC. It is translated as CAIRGRGSWEQFF.

This clone was seen only a few times. J is TRBJ1-1 and V is TRBV15; D unresolved. The germline V gene has CDR1 LNHNV and CDR2 YYDKDF (reference sequence). The CDR3 spans 15 residues. V lost 3 bases and J lost 3, with 14 bases in between. CDR3 nucleotides: TGTGCCACCAGCAGGACTAGGGCCCCTGACACTGAAGCTTTCTTT. This codes for CATSRTRAPDTEAFF.

The rearrangement joins TRBV30 to TRBJ1-3, with D maybe TRBD1 (5 bases). The CDR3 has 14 residues. CDR1 GTSNPN and CDR2 SVGIG come from the germline V gene (reference sequence). V was clipped by 6 bases and J by 1 base, with 13 bases between them. The CDR3 sequence is CACPSGGSGNTIYF. CDR3 DNA: TGTGCCTGCCCTTCCGGGGGGTCTGGAAACACCATATATTTT.

This chain links TRBV5-1 with TRBJ2-1; the match to TRBD2 covers 8 bases. V gave up 2 bases and J gave up 9 bases; unmatched junction bases: 13. The length of the CDR3 is 16 residues. The germline gives CDR1 SGHRS, CDR2 YFSETQ. In DNA, the CDR3 is TGCGCCAGCAGCTTTACTAGCGGTTTTGACAGGAGTGAGCAGTTCTTC. Protein sequence: CASSFTSGFDRSEQFF.

This clone was recorded a few times. This sequence joins TRBV14 and TRBJ1-1; D gene uncertain. There are 13 residues in the CDR3. The V gene's germline CDR1 is SGHDN and CDR2 FVKESK. V shed 1 base and J shed 0 bases, with 3 bases lying between them. The chain's CDR3 is CASSQVLNTEAFF. CDR3 bases: TGTGCCAGCAGCCAAGTATTGAACACTGAAGCTTTCTTT.

The chain has TRBV10-1 and TRBJ2-1; TRBD2 might be the D (5 bases). The CDR3 is 16 amino acids. Germline V lookup: CDR1 WNHNN, CDR2 SYGVQD (reference sequence). The V and J ends lost 4 bases and 8 bases respectively, with 21 bases between them. The CDR3 DNA follows: TGCGCCAGCAGTGTGGAGGTGGCAGGCTTGGGAGATGAGCAGTTCTTC. Its protein is CASSVEVAGLGDEQFF.

The rearrangement uses TRBV27 and TRBJ2-1; 12 bases fit TRBD2. Trimming cost V 5 bases and J 4 bases; bases outside gene matches: 3. The CDR3 runs 15 residues. Germline V gene sequence: CDR1 MNHEY, CDR2 SMNVEV (reference sequence). CDR3 region: CASSRGLAGYNEQFF. The CDR3 DNA is TGTGCCAGCAGTCGAGGACTAGCGGGGTACAATGAGCAGTTCTTC.

J is TRBJ2-5 and V is TRBV5-4, with D possibly matching TRBD2 (6 bases). Germline values: CDR1 SGHNT, CDR2 YYREEE (reference sequence). CDR3 length: 14 residues. Trimming removed 1 base from V and 4 bases from J, with 11 bases in between. The CDR3 spells CASSLKGSGETQYF. In nucleotides, the CDR3 is TGTGCCAGCAGCTTGAAGGGTAGCGGAGAGACCCAGTACTTC.

The chain recombines TRBV4-3 with TRBJ1-2; possibly TRBD1 for D (6 bases). CDR1 and CDR2 (germline): LGHNA, YSLEER. Trimming removed 5 bases at V and 3 bases at J, with 13 bases between. The CDR3 loop spans 14 amino acids. The chain's CDR3 is CASSTASGDYGYTF. The CDR3 DNA is TGCGCCAGCAGCACGGCGTCAGGGGACTATGGCTACACCTTC.

V and J are TRBV5-6 and TRBJ2-5; D call uncertain. The closer fit of TRBJ2-7 to the DNA end suggests the J call may be wrong. Germline CDR1 SGHDT, CDR2 YYEEEE. The CDR3 contains 15 residues. This CDR3 reads CASSLGRSGDYEQYF. CDR3 DNA sequence: TGTGCCAGCAGCTTGGGCAGGTCAGGCGACTACGAGCAGTACTTC.

This clone turned up a few times. In nucleotides, the CDR3 is TGTGCCAGCAGCCTAGACCTCGGCTGGTTTGGGCCTAACACTGAAGCTTTCTTT. Translating gives CASSLDLGWFGPNTEAFF. The chain employs TRBV7-9 and TRBJ1-1, with unresolved D. The CDR3 totals 18 residues. Germline CDR1 is SEHNR and CDR2 is FQNEAQ (reference sequence). Trimming shortened V by 5 bases and J by 2 bases, and 24 bases separated the two germline ends.

The genes are TRBV19 and TRBJ2-3; D possibly corresponds to TRBD2 (7 bases). Trimming removed 0 bases from V and 4 bases from J, with 17 bases in between. Per the germline V gene, CDR1 is LNHDA and CDR2 is SQIVND (reference sequence). The CDR3 spans 17 residues. The CDR3 nucleotides read TGTGCCAGTAGTATAGAGGAAGGGGGGGTAGCGGCAGATACGCAGTATTTT. It is translated as CASSIEEGGVAADTQYF.

The chain's CDR3 is CASTRTEREAFF. CDR3 nucleotides: TGTGCCAGCACCCGGACGGAACGGGAGGCTTTCTTT. The chain links TRBV11-2 to TRBJ1-1, with unresolved D. CDR1 and CDR2 (germline): SGHAT, FQNNGV. This CDR3 is built from 12 residues. V was shortened by 7 bases and J by 11 bases, with 17 bases between the two germline ends.

The chain has TRBV6-5 and TRBJ2-2; D is possibly TRBD2 (5 bases). With 7 bases removed from V and 5 bases from J, the gap between germline ends came to 11 bases. The germline CDR1 and CDR2 sequences are MNHEY and SVGAGI. The CDR3 has 13 amino acids. CDR3 nucleotide sequence: TGTGCCAGCAAGAGGGTATTGACCGGGGAGCTGTTTTTT. Translated, it gives CASKRVLTGELFF.

On this clone itself: The sample carries other DNA sequences with the same CDR3. The rearrangement joins TRBV2 to TRBJ1-3; TRBD1 might be the D (5 bases). V gave up 2 bases and J gave up 4 bases, with 6 bases separating them. This CDR3 comprises 13 residues. Germline-derived CDR1 and CDR2 are SNHLY and FYNNEI. CDR3 residues: CASSERGGNTIYF. The DNA of the CDR3 is TGTGCCAGCAGTGAAAGGGGCGGAAACACCATATATTTT.

The J gene is TRBJ1-4, the V gene TRBV6-1; 9 bases agree with TRBD1. The CDR3 is 15 amino acids. With V trimmed by 4 bases and J by 0 bases, 0 bases remained unmatched. Germline CDR1 reads MNHNS; CDR2 reads SASEGT. CDR3: CASSGTGATNEKLFF. CDR3 in DNA: TGTGCCAGCAGTGGGACAGGGGCAACTAATGAAAAACTGTTTTTT.

The chain recombines TRBV7-3 with TRBJ2-1; 10 bases agree with TRBD2. Germline V gives CDR1 SGHTA, CDR2 FQGTGA. V lost 5 bases and J lost 3; bases outside the gene matches: 4. The CDR3 length is 15 residues. CDR3 nucleotides: TGTGCCAGCAGCCCCACTAGCGGGGACTACAATGAGCAGTTCTTC. Translating gives CASSPTSGDYNEQFF.

This sequence joins TRBV2 and TRBJ1-1; D is perhaps TRBD1 (5 bases). Germline V gene sequence: CDR1 SNHLY, CDR2 FYNNEI. Trimming removed 2 bases from V and 6 bases from J, with 16 bases in between. The CDR3 totals 15 residues. The CDR3 loop reads CASSEIGGISAEAFF. The CDR3, as DNA: TGTGCCAGCAGTGAAATTGGGGGGATTAGCGCTGAAGCTTTCTTT.

The rearrangement uses TRBV10-1 and TRBJ2-1; tentative D call: TRBD1 (7 bases). The CDR3 extends over 15 amino acids. Germline V lookup: CDR1 WNHNN, CDR2 SYGVQD (reference sequence). V was shortened by 9 bases and J by 1 base, with 16 bases between the two germline ends. The CDR3 sequence: CASSQEGASYNEQFF. CDR3 DNA sequence: TGCGCCAGTTCCCAGGAGGGGGCTTCCTACAATGAGCAGTTCTTC.